Below are 25 T cell receptor beta chains sequenced from a single sample in a study of shared clonotypes between healthy human individuals. Some clones are missing from TCRdb's copy, which holds only in-frame ones; the method was immunoSEQ multiplex PCR. The sample consists of around 500,000 clones, over 65% of them appearing once. Specimen: PBMCs. The receptors originated from a woman in her thirties or forties in good health. Some clones in this sample may be carry-over from other donors' samples.

The chain carries TRBV7-2 and TRBJ2-7; TRBD2 is a possible D gene (5 bases). CDR1 is SGHTA, CDR2 FQGNSA, per germline. CDR3 length: 12 residues. Deletions cut 5 bases from V and 7 bases from J, with 12 bases between. CDR3 coding DNA: TGTGCCAGCAGCCCCAGAGGCGGGGAGCAGTACTTC. It is translated as CASSPRGGEQYF.

V usage is TRBV5-8 and J usage is TRBJ2-5, with D maybe TRBD2 (5 bases). V was pared by 1 base and J by 9 bases, with 13 bases between. There are 13 residues in the CDR3. CDR1 is SGHTS and CDR2 is YDEGEE in the germline V gene. The CDR3 protein is CASSLPGSEAQYF. Here the CDR3 DNA reads TGTGCCAGCAGCTTGCCGGGGAGCGAGGCCCAGTACTTC. The full variable domain, rest sourced from reference TRBV5-8 and TRBJ2-5, is EAGVTQSPTHLIKTRGQQATLRCSPISGHTSVYWYQQALGLGLQFLLWYDEGEERNRGNFPPRFSGRQFPNYSSELNVNALELEDSALYLCASSLPGSEAQYFGPGTRLLVL.

This chain uses TRBV2 with TRBJ2-1; TRBD2 matches 16 bases. The V gene's germline CDR1 is SNHLY and CDR2 FYNNEI. V gave up 7 bases and J gave up 0 bases; unmatched junction bases: 3. This CDR3 spans 17 amino acids. Here the CDR3 DNA reads TGTGCCAGCAAGGGACTAGCGGGAGGGTCCTCCTACAATGAGCAGTTCTTC. Protein sequence: CASKGLAGGSSYNEQFF.

The chain carries TRBV6-1 and TRBJ2-7, with 12 bases aligning to TRBD1. This CDR3 is 14 amino acids long. Germline CDR1 and CDR2: MNHNS and SASEGT. The trim removed 8 bases at V and 3 bases at J, leaving 5 bases unmatched. CDR3 nucleotide sequence: TGTGCCAGCCGCCGGGACAGGGGGCTCTACGAGCAGTACTTC. It specifies CASRRDRGLYEQYF.

The V and J genes are TRBV7-6 and TRBJ2-7; D is ambiguous. The CDR3 runs 13 residues. The germline V gene has CDR1 SGHVS and CDR2 FNYEAQ. The V end was cut by 1 base, the J end by 3 bases, with 7 bases between. CDR3 protein: CASSLGALYEQYF. The CDR3 nucleotides are TGTGCCAGCAGCTTAGGTGCGCTCTACGAGCAGTACTTC.

This clone was seen more than once but under ten times. A far larger clone is only one base removed, so a read error is likely. The sample holds other DNA sequences that translate to the same CDR3. This chain connects TRBV29-1 to TRBJ1-1, with 10 bases that match TRBD1. Per the germline V gene, CDR1 is SQVTM and CDR2 is ANQGSEA. V was pared by 7 bases and J by 5 bases, with 7 bases of the junction left unmatched. The CDR3 has 13 residues. CDR3 nucleotide sequence: TGCAGCGGGGGACAGGGGAGGGATACTGAAGCTTTCTTT. Amino acid sequence: CSGGQGRDTEAFF.

Concerning this clone: A far larger clone is one base from this, pointing to a likely read error. Distinct nucleotide sequences in the sample also encode this CDR3. The rearrangement links TRBV19 to TRBJ2-7, with D hard to call. CDR3 length equals 15 residues. The V end lost 4 bases, the J end lost 0 bases, and 13 bases lay between the germline ends. Germline lookup yields CDR1 LNHDA and CDR2 SQIVND (reference sequence). CDR3 residues: CASSTRQTNSYEQYF. The CDR3, as DNA: TGTGCCAGTAGTACCCGGCAGACCAACTCCTACGAGCAGTACTTC.

This chain uses TRBV9 with TRBJ2-3; D ambiguous. V shed 0 bases and J shed 0 bases, with 8 bases lying between them. The germline V gene encodes CDR1 SGDLS and CDR2 YYNGEE. CDR3 length equals 15 residues. The CDR3 loop is CASSVVPASTDTQYF. CDR3 sequence (DNA): TGTGCCAGCAGCGTAGTTCCAGCTAGCACAGATACGCAGTATTTT.

This chain joins TRBV27 and TRBJ2-2, with 10 bases aligning to TRBD1. After removal of 0 bases from V and 6 bases from J, the junction contained 4 bases not matched to a gene. Germline V gene sequence: CDR1 MNHEY, CDR2 SMNVEV (reference sequence). The CDR3 is 16 residues long. The CDR3 region is CASSLSDRGGAGELFF. The CDR3 nucleotides are TGTGCCAGCAGTTTATCGGACAGGGGGGGTGCCGGGGAGCTGTTTTTT.

The chain is built from TRBV13 and TRBJ1-3; D not resolved. Germline V CDR1 and CDR2: PRHDT, FYEKMQ (reference sequence). The CDR3 runs to 13 residues. Trimming left V 5 bases short and J 0 bases short, with 5 bases between. In DNA form, the CDR3 reads TGTGCCAGCAGCAGTAGCTCTGGAAACACCATATATTTT. Protein sequence: CASSSSSGNTIYF.

The rearrangement uses TRBV28 and TRBJ2-1, with 8 bases lining up with TRBD2. The trim removed 2 bases at V and 5 bases at J, leaving 5 bases unmatched. Germline assignment: CDR1 MDHEN and CDR2 SYDVKM. The CDR3 length is 15 residues. Here the CDR3 reads CASSLAAGVDNEQFF. The CDR3 DNA is TGTGCCAGCAGTTTAGCAGCGGGAGTGGACAATGAGCAGTTCTTC.

Notes on this clone: The junction departs from germline at one end; a sequencing error may be responsible. V is TRBV19 and J is TRBJ1-4; D may be TRBD1 (5 bases). The CDR3 length is 15 residues. Germline V gene lookup returns CDR1 LNHDA and CDR2 SQIVND (reference sequence). This chain's CDR3 is CASRDLVATDEKLFF. The CDR3 nucleotides are TGTGCCAGCAGGGACCTAGTTGCAACTGATGAAAAACTGTTTTTT.

The chain has TRBV5-4 and TRBJ2-2; D is unresolved. The germline V gene has CDR1 SGHNT and CDR2 YYREEE (reference sequence). The CDR3 extends over 14 amino acids. V lost 3 bases and J 7 bases, leaving 13 bases between the germline ends. The CDR3 DNA follows: TGTGCCAGCAGCTATGGACCTGCTGGCGGGGAGCTGTTTTTT. Translation: CASSYGPAGGELFF.

For this clone: This specimen includes other DNA sequences encoding the same CDR3. The V and J genes are TRBV9 and TRBJ1-2, with unresolved D. Germline V gives CDR1 SGDLS, CDR2 YYNGEE. V was cut by 0 bases and J by 2 bases, with 11 bases left in between. CDR3 size: 15 residues. The CDR3 loop is CASSVGVGTNYGYTF. The CDR3 region has the DNA TGTGCCAGCAGCGTAGGGGTGGGAACCAACTATGGCTACACCTTC.

This chain uses TRBV2 with TRBJ2-7; TRBD1 aligns across 7 bases. The CDR3 runs 12 residues. With 7 bases clipped from V and 6 bases from J, the junction kept 6 bases outside the gene matches. In germline, CDR1 is SNHLY, CDR2 FYNNEI. The CDR3 coding sequence is TGTGCCAGCACCACGACAGGGACCGAGCAGTACTTC. It is translated as CASTTTGTEQYF.

Here the CDR3 DNA reads TGTGCCAGCAGTTTATTCGGACTAGCGTCCTTTGAGCAGTTCTTC. Translated: CASSLFGLASFEQFF. J is TRBJ2-1 and V is TRBV27; 9 bases map to TRBD2. The germline gives CDR1 MNHEY, CDR2 SMNVEV (reference sequence). The CDR3 has 15 residues. The V gene end was trimmed by 1 base and the J gene end by 9 bases; junction bases not matched to a gene: 7.

In nucleotides, the CDR3 is TGTGCCACCAGCAGGGGCCAGAACCTCCATCAGCCCCAGCATTTT. It codes for CATSRGQNLHQPQHF. The rearrangement uses TRBV15 and TRBJ1-5, with D unresolved. CDR3 length: 15 residues. Looked up from germline, CDR1 is LNHNV and CDR2 is YYDKDF (reference sequence). Trimming took off 3 bases at V and 5 bases at J, with 14 bases between the two ends.

This sequence joins TRBV6-1 and TRBJ2-3; 8 nucleotides match TRBD2. CDR1 is MNHNS, CDR2 SASEGT, per germline. The CDR3 totals 14 residues. After removal of 6 bases from V and 2 bases from J, the junction contained 4 bases not matched to a gene. This CDR3 reads CASRASGHTDTQYF. The CDR3 nucleotides read TGTGCCAGCAGGGCTAGCGGGCACACAGATACGCAGTATTTT.

This chain joins TRBV7-9 and TRBJ2-1; 9 nucleotides agree with TRBD2. The CDR3 sequence is 17 residues long. Germline CDR1 SEHNR, CDR2 FQNEAQ (reference sequence). V gave up 3 bases and J gave up 4 bases; unmatched junction bases: 10. The DNA for the CDR3 is TGTGCCAGCAGCTTCGTAGCGGGAGTAACGGGGTACAATGAGCAGTTCTTC. It yields the protein CASSFVAGVTGYNEQFF.

V usage is TRBV7-3 and J usage is TRBJ1-1; 7 nucleotides agree with TRBD1. This CDR3 is 14 amino acids long. The V segment lost 5 bases and the J segment 4 bases; nucleotides outside the gene matches: 7. CDR1 SGHTA and CDR2 FQGTGA come from the germline V gene. The CDR3 protein is CASSARQGSTEAFF. The DNA for the CDR3 is TGTGCCAGCAGCGCCCGACAGGGCTCCACTGAAGCTTTCTTT.

This chain uses TRBV11-2 with TRBJ2-6; D is possibly TRBD1 (6 bases). Trimming took 0 bases from V and 0 from J, leaving 18 bases between them. CDR1 and CDR2 (germline): SGHAT, FQNNGV. This CDR3 region has 20 residues. The CDR3 here is CASSLDRFGQTSSGANVLTF. DNA of the CDR3: TGTGCCAGCAGCTTAGATAGATTCGGACAGACAAGCTCTGGGGCCAACGTCCTGACTTTC.

The V and J genes are TRBV5-4 and TRBJ2-6; D uncertain. This CDR3 spans 15 amino acids. Trimming removed 0 bases from V and 4 bases from J, with 8 bases in between. Germline V lookup: CDR1 SGHNT, CDR2 YYREEE (reference sequence). CDR3 nucleotides: TGTGCCAGCAGCTTGGAAGGGATGGGGGCCAACGTCCTGACTTTC. It translates to CASSLEGMGANVLTF.

The chain employs TRBV28 and TRBJ2-7, with D maybe TRBD1 (6 bases). The germline V gene encodes CDR1 MDHEN and CDR2 SYDVKM. V was clipped by 8 bases and J by 3 bases, with 14 bases between them. The CDR3 runs to 13 residues. The chain's CDR3 is CASLSGVYYEQYF. The DNA for the CDR3 is TGTGCCAGCCTTTCAGGGGTGTACTACGAGCAGTACTTC.

In this sample, this clone turned up a few times. The V and J genes are TRBV28 and TRBJ2-2, with 7 bases that match TRBD1. The CDR3 length is 16 residues. The trim removed 2 bases at V and 7 bases at J, leaving 10 bases unmatched. Germline V gene lookup returns CDR1 MDHEN and CDR2 SYDVKM. CDR3 DNA sequence: TGTGCCAGCAGTTTAACCATGACAGGGTCGGTCGGGGAGCTGTTTTTT. The encoded protein is CASSLTMTGSVGELFF.

The count of this clone is one. V usage is TRBV20-1 and J usage is TRBJ2-5; D might be TRBD1 (5 bases). The CDR3 spans 11 residues. CDR1 is DFQATT, CDR2 SNEGSKA, per germline (reference sequence). With 4 bases removed from V and 4 bases from J, the gap between germline ends came to 7 bases. The CDR3 DNA reads as TGCAGTGCTAAGGGGCGAGAGACCCAGTACTTC. Amino acids: CSAKGRETQYF.